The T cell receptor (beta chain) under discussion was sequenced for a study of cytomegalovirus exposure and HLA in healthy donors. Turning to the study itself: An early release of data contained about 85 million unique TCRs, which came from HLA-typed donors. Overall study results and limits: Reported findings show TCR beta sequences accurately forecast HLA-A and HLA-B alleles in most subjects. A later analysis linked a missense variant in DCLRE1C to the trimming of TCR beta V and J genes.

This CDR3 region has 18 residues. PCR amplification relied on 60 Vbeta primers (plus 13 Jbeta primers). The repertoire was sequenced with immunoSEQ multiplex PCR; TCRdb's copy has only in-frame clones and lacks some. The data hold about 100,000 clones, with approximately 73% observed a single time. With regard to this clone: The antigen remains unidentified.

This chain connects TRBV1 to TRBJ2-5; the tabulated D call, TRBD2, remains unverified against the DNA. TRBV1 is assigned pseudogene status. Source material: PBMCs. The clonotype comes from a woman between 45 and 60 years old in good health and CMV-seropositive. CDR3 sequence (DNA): TGCACCAGCAGCCGGATAAAGCGGGAGGCCTATAGTCAAGAGACCCAGTACTTC. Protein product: CTSSRIKREAYSQETQYF.